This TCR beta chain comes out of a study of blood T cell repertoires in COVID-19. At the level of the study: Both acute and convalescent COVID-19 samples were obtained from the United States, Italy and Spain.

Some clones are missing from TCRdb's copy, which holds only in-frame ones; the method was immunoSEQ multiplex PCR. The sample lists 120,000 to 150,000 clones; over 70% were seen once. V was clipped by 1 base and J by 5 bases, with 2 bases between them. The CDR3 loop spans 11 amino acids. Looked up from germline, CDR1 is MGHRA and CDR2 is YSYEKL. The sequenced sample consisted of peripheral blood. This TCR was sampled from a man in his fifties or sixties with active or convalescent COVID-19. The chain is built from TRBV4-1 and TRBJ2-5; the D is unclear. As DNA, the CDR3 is TGCGCCAGCAGCCAAGCGGAGACCCAGTACTTC. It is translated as CASSQAETQYF.